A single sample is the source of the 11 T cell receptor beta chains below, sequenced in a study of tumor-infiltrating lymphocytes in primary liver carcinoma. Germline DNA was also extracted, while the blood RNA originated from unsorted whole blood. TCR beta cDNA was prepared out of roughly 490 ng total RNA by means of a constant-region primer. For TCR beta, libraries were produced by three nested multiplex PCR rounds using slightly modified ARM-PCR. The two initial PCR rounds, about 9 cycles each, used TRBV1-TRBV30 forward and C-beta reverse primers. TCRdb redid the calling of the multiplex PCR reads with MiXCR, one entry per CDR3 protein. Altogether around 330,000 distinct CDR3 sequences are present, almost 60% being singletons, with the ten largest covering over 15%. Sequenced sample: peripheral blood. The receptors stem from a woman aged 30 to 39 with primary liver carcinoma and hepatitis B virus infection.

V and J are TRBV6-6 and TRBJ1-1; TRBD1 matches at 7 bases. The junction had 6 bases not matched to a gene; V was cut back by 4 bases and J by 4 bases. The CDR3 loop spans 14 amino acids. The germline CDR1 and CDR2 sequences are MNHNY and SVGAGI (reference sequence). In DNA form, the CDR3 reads TGTGCCAGCAGTTTCACCCAGGGGGGCACTGAAGCTTTCTTT. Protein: CASSFTQGGTEAFF.

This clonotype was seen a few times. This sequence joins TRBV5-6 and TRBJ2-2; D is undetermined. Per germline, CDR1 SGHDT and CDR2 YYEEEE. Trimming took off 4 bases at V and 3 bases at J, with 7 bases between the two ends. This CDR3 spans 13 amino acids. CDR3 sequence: CASSPRYTGELFF. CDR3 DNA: TGTGCCAGCAGCCCCCGTTACACCGGGGAGCTGTTTTTT.

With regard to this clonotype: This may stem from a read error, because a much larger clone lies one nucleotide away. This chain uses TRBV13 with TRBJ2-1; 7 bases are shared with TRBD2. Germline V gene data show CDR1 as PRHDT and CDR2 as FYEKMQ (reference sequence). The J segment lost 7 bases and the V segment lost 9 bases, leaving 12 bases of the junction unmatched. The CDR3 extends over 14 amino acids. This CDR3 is CARSLVGGINEQFF. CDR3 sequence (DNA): TGTGCCAGAAGTTTGGTGGGAGGGATTAATGAGCAGTTCTTC. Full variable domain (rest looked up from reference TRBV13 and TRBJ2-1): AAGVIQSPRHLIKEKRETATLKCYPIPRHDTVYWYQQGPGQDPQFLISFYEKMQSDKGSIPDRFSAQQFSDYHSELNMSSLELGDSALYFCARSLVGGINEQFFGPGTRLTVL.

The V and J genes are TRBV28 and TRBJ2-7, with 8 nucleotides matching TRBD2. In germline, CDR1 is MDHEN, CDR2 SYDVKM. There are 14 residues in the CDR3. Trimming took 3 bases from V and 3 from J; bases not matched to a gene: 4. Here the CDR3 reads CASSFQAGVYEQYF. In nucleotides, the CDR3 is TGTGCCAGCAGTTTCCAAGCGGGAGTCTACGAGCAGTACTTC.

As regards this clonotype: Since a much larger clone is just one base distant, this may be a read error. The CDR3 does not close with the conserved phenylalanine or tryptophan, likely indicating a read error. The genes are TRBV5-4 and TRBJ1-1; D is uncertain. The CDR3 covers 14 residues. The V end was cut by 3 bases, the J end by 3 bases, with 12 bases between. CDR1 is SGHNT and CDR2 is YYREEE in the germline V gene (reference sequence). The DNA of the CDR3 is TGTGCCAGCAGCTCCGGCACCCTTTACACTGAAGCTTTCTCT. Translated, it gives CASSSGTLYTEAFS.

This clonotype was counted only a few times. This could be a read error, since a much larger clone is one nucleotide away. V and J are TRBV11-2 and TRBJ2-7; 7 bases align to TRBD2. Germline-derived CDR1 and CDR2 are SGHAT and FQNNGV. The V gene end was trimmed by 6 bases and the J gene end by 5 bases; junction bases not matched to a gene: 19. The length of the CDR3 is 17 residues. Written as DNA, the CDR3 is TGTGCCAGCAGACGGGCAGGCGGACTAGTTACTATCGACGAGCAGTACTTC. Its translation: CASRRAGGLVTIDEQYF.

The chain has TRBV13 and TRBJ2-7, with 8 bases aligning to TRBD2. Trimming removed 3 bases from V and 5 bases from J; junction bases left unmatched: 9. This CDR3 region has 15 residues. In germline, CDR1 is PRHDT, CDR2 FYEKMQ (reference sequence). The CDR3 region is CASSFFRGRKDEQYF. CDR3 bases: TGTGCCAGCAGCTTTTTCCGCGGGAGGAAAGACGAGCAGTACTTC.

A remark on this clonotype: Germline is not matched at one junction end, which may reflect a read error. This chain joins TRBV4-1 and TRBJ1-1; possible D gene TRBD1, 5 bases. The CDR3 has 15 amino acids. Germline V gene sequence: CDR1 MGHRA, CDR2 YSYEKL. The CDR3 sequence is CTSSQVVGVNTEAFF. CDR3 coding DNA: TGCACCAGCAGCCAAGTAGTAGGGGTGAACACTGAAGCTTTCTTT.

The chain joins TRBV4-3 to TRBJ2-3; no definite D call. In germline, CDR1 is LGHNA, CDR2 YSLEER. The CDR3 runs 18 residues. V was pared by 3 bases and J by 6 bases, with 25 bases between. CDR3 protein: CASSQPVCLGDPDDTQYF. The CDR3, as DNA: TGCGCCAGCAGCCAGCCGGTCTGTCTGGGTGATCCAGATGATACGCAGTATTTT.

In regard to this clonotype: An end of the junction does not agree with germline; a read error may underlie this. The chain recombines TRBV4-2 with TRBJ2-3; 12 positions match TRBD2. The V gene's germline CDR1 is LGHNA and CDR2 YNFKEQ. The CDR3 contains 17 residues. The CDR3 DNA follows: TGTGTCAGCCGTTTGGGACTAGCGGGCGCTAGCACAGATACGCAGTATTTC. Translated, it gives CVSRLGLAGASTDTQYF.

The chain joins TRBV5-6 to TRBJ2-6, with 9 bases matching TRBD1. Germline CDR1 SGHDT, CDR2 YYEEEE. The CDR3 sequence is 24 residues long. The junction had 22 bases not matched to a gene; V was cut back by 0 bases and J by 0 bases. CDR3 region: CASSLASAITQGAILISGANVLTF. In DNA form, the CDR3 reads TGTGCCAGCAGCTTGGCATCAGCGATTACACAGGGGGCTATATTAATCTCTGGGGCCAACGTCCTGACTTTC.